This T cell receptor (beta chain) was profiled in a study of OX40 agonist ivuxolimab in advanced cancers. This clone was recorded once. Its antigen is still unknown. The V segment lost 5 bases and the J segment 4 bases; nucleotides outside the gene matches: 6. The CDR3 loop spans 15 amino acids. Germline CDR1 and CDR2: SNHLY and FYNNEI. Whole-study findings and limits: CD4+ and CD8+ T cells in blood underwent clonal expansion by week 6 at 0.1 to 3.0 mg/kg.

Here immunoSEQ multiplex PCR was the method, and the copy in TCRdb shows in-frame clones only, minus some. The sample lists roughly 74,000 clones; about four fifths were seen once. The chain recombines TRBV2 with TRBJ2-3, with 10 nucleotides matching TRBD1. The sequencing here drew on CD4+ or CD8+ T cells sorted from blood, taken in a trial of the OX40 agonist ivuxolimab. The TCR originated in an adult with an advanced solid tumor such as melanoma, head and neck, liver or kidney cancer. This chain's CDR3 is CASSPWTGGADTQYF. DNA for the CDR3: TGTGCCAGCAGTCCTTGGACAGGGGGAGCAGATACGCAGTATTTT.